This TCR beta chain was identified during a study of cytomegalovirus exposure and HLA in healthy donors. Clones were sequenced by immunoSEQ multiplex PCR, and TCRdb holds only the in-frame ones, with some missing. Of around 300,000 clones listed, approximately 86% are singletons. The CDR3 spans 16 residues. V lost 4 bases and J lost 5; bases outside the gene matches: 9. The germline V gene encodes CDR1 MNHNS and CDR2 SASEGT. The sample taken for sequencing was PBMCs. This sequence was found in a man aged 30 to 45 in good health and CMV-seronegative. The chain is built from TRBV6-1 and TRBJ2-7, with 12 bases that match TRBD1. The CDR3 reads CASSGPRDRGPDEQYF. As DNA, the CDR3 is TGTGCCAGCAGTGGCCCGCGGGACAGGGGGCCCGACGAGCAGTACTTC.